This TCR beta chain was identified in a study of OX40 agonist ivuxolimab in advanced cancers. Looking at the study overall: Participants averaged about 66 years of age (range roughly 23 to 79) and were around 80% male. Partial responses occurred in Three dose-escalation patients, one with hepatocellular carcinoma and two with cutaneous melanoma.

Profiled with immunoSEQ multiplex PCR; TCRdb holds only in-frame clones, not every one. The table has some 39,000 clones, roughly 90% seen once; the top ten hold about 4.2%. The TCR comes from an adult with an advanced solid tumor such as melanoma, head and neck, liver or kidney cancer. The input for sequencing was CD4+ or CD8+ T cells sorted from blood, taken in a trial of the OX40 agonist ivuxolimab.

The CDR3 DNA sequence: TGTGCCAGCTCACCGACGCGGGGTACTGAAGCTTTCTTT. This sequence encodes CASSPTRGTEAFF. This chain uses TRBV18 with TRBJ1-1; D is uncertain. The CDR3 runs to 13 residues. Trimming removed 3 bases at V and 5 bases at J, with 10 bases between. CDR1 KGHSH and CDR2 LQKENI come from the germline V gene.